The entry that follows covers one T cell receptor (beta chain) sequence. The antigen is not known. The CDR3 has 13 amino acids. The ends were cut back, 4 bases at V and 2 bases at J, with 8 bases in the middle. From germline, CDR1 is MNHNS and CDR2 SASEGT. The PCR contained 60 Vbeta and 13 Jbeta primers. Authors' processing steps: There were some 87 million unique TCR beta chains by a later count, and 10 million to 12 million of them were shared. TCRdb's copy holds only in-frame clones and misses some; the assay was immunoSEQ multiplex PCR. The V and J calls and clone size are taken from that table; D and trimming were inferred from the DNA. This table holds about 150,000 clones, approximately 80% found once. The data were taken from a study of cytomegalovirus exposure and HLA in healthy donors. For the study at large: Early released data comprised 80 million to 100 million unique TCRs from HLA-typed donors. Notes on the study in general: Other equally common chains were less clonally expanded than HLA-associated TCR beta chains, a later analysis showed. A later analysis showed TCR association rates differing by HLA locus, peaking at DRB1 and lowest at HLA-C.

The sequencing input was PBMCs. The chain couples TRBV6-1 to TRBJ2-5; D is unresolved. The origin of this receptor is a female donor in good health and CMV-seropositive. DNA for the CDR3: TGTGCCAGCAGTGTTGGGCAGCAAGAGACCCAGTACTTC. It encodes CASSVGQQETQYF.